This TCR beta chain was found in a study of patients and donors after allogeneic stem cell transplantation (TCRdb year 2020). Receptors were amplified or captured by RT-PCR. Sequencing relied on a NextSeq 550. Through fastp at Q25 and MiXCR, TCRdb rebuilt clones from the public reads, retaining in-frame beta chains. Identical CDR3 proteins give one entry, which carries the most common genes and DNA. The table for this sample lists some 880,000 distinct CDR3 sequences; 18% of them were counted only once. 6% of the sample is held by the ten biggest clonotypes. Trimming takes 6 bases from V and 5 bases from J, and the germline ends sit 16 bases apart. Its CDR3 holds 15 amino acids, cysteine through phenylalanine. Just CDR3 DNA is preserved here, 45 bases in frame from base 1. This clonotype appeared a few times. Its antigen is currently not known. No much larger clonotype is one base removed from it; base qualities were not supplied.

The sample consisted of blood, either unsorted or a sorted T cell fraction (not recorded which). This receptor was identified in a human donor who was either an allogeneic HSCT recipient or a stem cell or donor lymphocyte infusion donor (not recorded which). It is not recorded whose cells these are; they may come from a transplant donor. The rearrangement joined TRBV12-3 or TRBV12-4 to TRBJ2-2, with an unclear D gene assignment. The encoded CDR3 is CASSHLTGETGELFF. In nucleotide form, the sequence is TGTGCCAGCAGCCACCTGACGGGTGAGACCGGGGAGCTGTTTTTT.